Included here is one T cell receptor (beta chain) sequence, with context. Its cognate antigen is unknown. This specimen belongs to a study of blood T cells in healthy people across ages. Study summary: Per every two T cells, about one barcoded beta molecule was captured by template switching.

The length of the CDR3 is 13 residues. CDR1 SGHDT and CDR2 YYEEEE come from the germline V gene. J was trimmed by 6 bases and V by 4 bases; bases with no gene match: 5. Study-wide findings and caveats: The study could not conclusively compare naive and antigen-experienced cells, given its unsorted PBMCs. When set beside aged donors, long-lived donors presented more naive CD4+ cells and higher diversity.

The authors ran a second PCR of 7 to 11 cycles using a sample-barcoded 5' primer and a J-beta primer mix. TCRdb reprocessed the 5' RACE reads with MiXCR, giving one entry per CDR3 protein. The data show approximately 1,000,000 distinct CDR3 sequences, roughly two fifths seen once. The sequenced sample was blood. The chain links TRBV5-6 to TRBJ2-5; 8 bases agree with TRBD1. The origin of this receptor is a man aged 18 to 30 in good health. This CDR3 is CASSRQGLQTQYF. The DNA for the CDR3 is TGTGCCAGCAGCCGACAGGGGTTGCAGACCCAGTACTTC. The full variable domain, in which reference TRBV5-6 and TRBJ2-5 provide the parts outside the CDR3, is DAGVTQSPTHLIKTRGQQVTLRCSPKSGHDTVSWYQQALGQGPQFIFQYYEEEERQRGNFPDRFSGHQFPNYSSELNVNALLLGDSALYLCASSRQGLQTQYFGPGTRLLVL.